Below, 28 T cell receptor beta chains from the same sample are listed, as sequenced in a study of cytomegalovirus exposure and HLA in healthy donors. PCR employed 60 Vbeta and 13 Jbeta primers. Sequenced by immunoSEQ multiplex PCR; TCRdb stores in-frame clones only, minus some. The sample contains under 250,000 clones, roughly 85% of which appear only once. Material for sequencing was PBMCs. The receptors come from a male donor in good health and CMV-seronegative.

V gene TRBV5-1 combines with J gene TRBJ2-5; 7 bases map to TRBD1. After removal of 1 base from V and 3 bases from J, the junction contained 3 bases not matched to a gene. The CDR3 covers 14 residues. CDR1 is SGHRS, CDR2 YFSETQ, per germline. The CDR3 is CASSLLGTEETQYF. CDR3 bases: TGCGCCAGCAGCTTGCTCGGGACAGAAGAGACCCAGTACTTC.

The rearrangement uses TRBV4-3 and TRBJ2-3; D gene unclear. CDR1 LGHNA and CDR2 YSLEER come from the germline V gene. Trimming took 0 bases from V and 1 from J, leaving 8 bases between them. The CDR3 consists of 15 residues. The CDR3 loop is CASSQDGGGTDTQYF. The CDR3 coding sequence is TGCGCCAGCAGCCAAGATGGCGGTGGCACAGATACGCAGTATTTT.

The chain recombines TRBV5-5 with TRBJ2-5; the D gene is possibly TRBD1 (6 bases). V was clipped by 4 bases and J by 4 bases, with 17 bases between them. Germline CDR1 is SGHKS and CDR2 is YYEKEE (reference sequence). The CDR3 is 15 residues long. The CDR3 nucleotides are TGTGCCAGCAGCATCACTCCAGGGGATGGAGAGACCCAGTACTTC. Its protein product is CASSITPGDGETQYF.

The sample holds one count of this clone. The J gene is TRBJ2-2, the V gene TRBV7-3; TRBD2 matches 10 bases. The germline gives CDR1 SGHTA, CDR2 FQGTGA. The CDR3 covers 15 residues. The V gene end was trimmed by 4 bases and the J gene end by 5 bases; junction bases not matched to a gene: 4. CDR3 DNA sequence: TGTGCCAGCAGCTCTCTTAGCGGGGGGACCGGGGAGCTGTTTTTT. It codes for CASSSLSGGTGELFF.

The genes are TRBV27 and TRBJ2-1; the match to TRBD1 covers 8 bases. The CDR3 has 16 amino acids. The junction had 6 bases not matched to a gene; V was cut back by 5 bases and J by 0 bases. Per the germline V gene, CDR1 is MNHEY and CDR2 is SMNVEV (reference sequence). DNA of the CDR3: TGTGCCAGCAGTCCAGGGGGCCTAAGCTCCTACAATGAGCAGTTCTTC. Translating gives CASSPGGLSSYNEQFF.

This clone was detected only once. The chain links TRBV11-2 to TRBJ1-2; D possibly corresponds to TRBD1 (6 bases). This CDR3 comprises 16 residues. Germline CDR1 and CDR2: SGHAT and FQNNGV. V was trimmed by 6 bases and J by 4 bases, leaving 21 bases between them. CDR3 bases: TGTGCCAGCAGTTCACGGGGGGGGCCCCCCTCCTATGGCTACACCTTC. It encodes CASSSRGGPPSYGYTF.

This sequence joins TRBV6-6 and TRBJ1-2, with D possibly TRBD1 on 5 matching bases. Trimming cost V 2 bases and J 8 bases, with 12 bases left between them. This CDR3 region has 13 residues. CDR1 is MNHNY, CDR2 SVGAGI, per germline (reference sequence). This chain's CDR3 is CASSYGAARGYTF. CDR3 coding DNA: TGTGCCAGCAGTTACGGGGCTGCGAGGGGCTACACCTTC.

The V gene is TRBV28, the J gene TRBJ1-1; D might be TRBD1 (6 bases). The CDR3 length is 18 residues. Germline lookup yields CDR1 MDHEN and CDR2 SYDVKM. V gave up 7 bases and J gave up 2 bases, with 26 bases separating them. The CDR3 nucleotides are TGTGCCAGCACCCCCTGGGCGGGGGCGCCAACATTTAACACTGAAGCTTTCTTT. Translating it yields CASTPWAGAPTFNTEAFF.

The rearrangement links TRBV7-2 to TRBJ1-2; tentative D call: TRBD1 (6 bases). Trimming took 5 bases from V and 8 from J, leaving 15 bases between them. CDR3 size: 13 residues. Per the germline V gene, CDR1 is SGHTA and CDR2 is FQGNSA. The CDR3 protein is CASSQTGGKGYTF. CDR3 nucleotide sequence: TGTGCCAGCAGCCAGACGGGGGGCAAGGGCTACACCTTC.

The gene calls are TRBV4-2 and TRBJ2-5; 9 bases fit TRBD2. CDR1 is LGHNA and CDR2 is YNFKEQ in the germline V gene. The CDR3 loop spans 16 amino acids. Trimming cost V 1 base and J 4 bases; bases outside gene matches: 7. The CDR3 here is CASSQARREGRETQYF. CDR3 coding DNA: TGTGCCAGCAGCCAAGCCCGGCGGGAGGGCCGAGAGACCCAGTACTTC.

This chain links TRBV19 with TRBJ1-4; 9 positions agree with TRBD1. After removal of 5 bases from V and 2 bases from J, the junction contained 3 bases not matched to a gene. CDR3 size: 15 residues. Germline CDR1 is LNHDA and CDR2 is SQIVND (reference sequence). In DNA, the CDR3 is TGTGCCAGTAGTTACAGGGGGCGGACTAATGAAAAACTGTTTTTT. Translating it yields CASSYRGRTNEKLFF.

This clone was counted a few times. CDR3: CASSLVGAGDYGYTF. In nucleotides, the CDR3 is TGTGCCAGCAGTTTGGTCGGGGCAGGGGACTATGGCTACACCTTC. The chain joins TRBV28 to TRBJ1-2, with a tentative D call TRBD1 (6 bases). The CDR3 is 15 residues long. The germline V gene encodes CDR1 MDHEN and CDR2 SYDVKM. V lost 3 bases to trimming and J lost 3 bases, with 14 bases between them.

This clone was found a few times. The rearrangement links TRBV7-9 to TRBJ1-1, with D hard to call. The germline V and J ends were trimmed by 1 base and 11 bases, with 8 bases remaining between them. Germline V lookup: CDR1 SEHNR, CDR2 FQNEAQ (reference sequence). The CDR3 spans 11 residues. DNA of the CDR3: TGTGCCAGCAGCTTAGTCAGAACGGCTTTCTTT. It is translated as CASSLVRTAFF.

The V call is TRBV18, the J call TRBJ1-1; 10 nucleotides match TRBD1. The CDR3 runs 15 residues. V lost 3 bases and J lost 7; bases outside the gene matches: 8. Germline V gene lookup returns CDR1 KGHSH and CDR2 LQKENI. CDR3 coding DNA: TGTGCCAGCTCACCCATCGGGACAGGGGATATTGAAGCTTTCTTT. Its protein product is CASSPIGTGDIEAFF.

This chain connects TRBV9 to TRBJ2-7; 9 bases map to TRBD2. Germline CDR1 and CDR2: SGDLS and YYNGEE. This CDR3 has 15 amino acids. V lost 4 bases and J lost 2; bases outside the gene matches: 7. CDR3 nucleotides: TGTGCCAGCAGCCCCCGACTAGCGGACGCCTACGAGCAGTACTTC. Amino acid sequence: CASSPRLADAYEQYF.

The chain is built from TRBV5-4 and TRBJ2-1, with TRBD2 matching over 7 bases. Germline CDR1 SGHNT, CDR2 YYREEE (reference sequence). The J segment lost 1 base and the V segment lost 4 bases, leaving 5 bases of the junction unmatched. CDR3 length: 15 residues. The CDR3 is CASSLTGRSYNEQFF. The DNA of the CDR3 is TGTGCCAGCAGCCTCACCGGGAGGTCCTACAATGAGCAGTTCTTC.

The chain couples TRBV7-2 to TRBJ2-1; D not certain. This CDR3 has 15 amino acids. Trimming left V 2 bases short and J 7 bases short, with 15 bases between. Germline CDR1 reads SGHTA; CDR2 reads FQGNSA. CDR3 sequence (DNA): TGTGCCAGCAGCTTAAACGGTCAGGTTAAAAATGAGCAGTTCTTC. Its translation: CASSLNGQVKNEQFF.

A few counts support this clone. The J gene is TRBJ1-1, the V gene TRBV5-6; D unclear. The ends were cut back, 0 bases at V and 1 base at J, with 10 bases in the middle. This CDR3 contains 15 residues. Germline CDR1 reads SGHDT; CDR2 reads YYEEEE. The CDR3 loop reads CASSLVVVGNTEAFF. CDR3 DNA: TGTGCCAGCAGCTTGGTAGTGGTTGGGAACACTGAAGCTTTCTTT.

The J gene is TRBJ2-2, the V gene TRBV19; D call uncertain. The CDR3 contains 15 residues. Trimming pared 6 bases from V and 2 bases from J, leaving 13 bases between. Germline V lookup: CDR1 LNHDA, CDR2 SQIVND (reference sequence). CDR3: CASSQYIINTGELFF. The CDR3 DNA follows: TGTGCCAGTAGCCAGTACATCATAAACACCGGGGAGCTGTTTTTT. The complete variable domain, with remaining parts taken from reference TRBV19 and TRBJ2-2, reads DGGITQSPKYLFRKEGQNVTLSCEQNLNHDAMYWYRQDPGQGLRLIYYSQIVNDFQKGDIAEGYSVSREKKESFPLTVTSAQKNPTAFYLCASSQYIINTGELFFGEGSRLTVL.

This chain joins TRBV5-1 and TRBJ2-2; 12 bases match TRBD2. This CDR3 is 15 amino acids long. Germline CDR1 SGHRS, CDR2 YFSETQ. The junction had 7 bases not matched to a gene; V was cut back by 7 bases and J by 6 bases. The CDR3 DNA sequence: TGCGCCAGCCTTAGACTAGCGGGAGCCCCCGGGGAGCTGTTTTTT. Encoded protein: CASLRLAGAPGELFF.

This clone was detected a few times. CDR3 amino acids: CASSGSSDTQYF. The CDR3 region has the DNA TGTGCCAGTAGCGGGAGTTCGGATACGCAGTATTTT. This sequence joins TRBV19 and TRBJ2-3; TRBD2 might be the D (6 bases). The CDR3 totals 12 residues. In germline, CDR1 is LNHDA, CDR2 SQIVND (reference sequence). Deletions cut 6 bases from V and 6 bases from J, with 10 bases between.

The J gene is TRBJ2-1, the V gene TRBV7-9; D gene ambiguous. The CDR3 runs to 15 residues. From germline, CDR1 is SEHNR and CDR2 FQNEAQ (reference sequence). V lost 6 bases and J lost 2, with 14 bases in between. DNA for the CDR3: TGTGCCAGCAGTGGAGTGGTCGCGACCTACAATGAGCAGTTCTTC. Translated, it gives CASSGVVATYNEQFF.

V usage is TRBV5-4 and J usage is TRBJ2-7; 10 nucleotides line up with TRBD1. V shed 3 bases and J 2 bases; nucleotides not matched to a gene: 5. Germline loops: CDR1 SGHNT, CDR2 YYREEE (reference sequence). This CDR3 has 15 amino acids. The CDR3 region has the DNA TGTGCCAGCAGCTCGAAGGACAGGGGGGCCTACGAGCAGTACTTC. It specifies CASSSKDRGAYEQYF.

The J gene is TRBJ2-1, the V gene TRBV5-1; 10 positions match TRBD2. The V segment lost 0 bases and the J segment 9 bases; nucleotides outside the gene matches: 6. CDR1 and CDR2 from the germline V gene are SGHRS and YFSETQ. This CDR3 is built from 15 residues. The CDR3 sequence: CASSLAPAGGFEQFF. In DNA form, the CDR3 reads TGCGCCAGCAGCTTGGCGCCAGCGGGAGGGTTTGAGCAGTTCTTC.

This clone was counted a few times. V usage is TRBV28 and J usage is TRBJ1-5; 7 bases fit TRBD1. This CDR3 has 13 residues. Germline V gives CDR1 MDHEN, CDR2 SYDVKM. V shed 3 bases, J shed 6 bases, and the junction held 2 bases outside the gene matches. CDR3 sequence: CASSFTGVQPQHF. The DNA of the CDR3 is TGTGCCAGCAGTTTCACAGGGGTTCAGCCCCAGCATTTT.

The gene calls are TRBV5-1 and TRBJ2-2; 10 positions match TRBD1. This CDR3 is built from 17 residues. V trimming: 4 bases; J trimming: 3 bases; junction bases outside the gene matches: 9. The germline V gene encodes CDR1 SGHRS and CDR2 YFSETQ. The CDR3 here is CASSLGQGGSYTGELFF. CDR3 nucleotide sequence: TGCGCCAGCAGCCTAGGACAGGGGGGCTCGTACACCGGGGAGCTGTTTTTT.

This sequence joins TRBV11-3 and TRBJ2-7; weak D call: TRBD2 (5 bases). V lost 5 bases and J 2 bases, leaving 10 bases between the germline ends. The CDR3 runs to 13 residues. The germline CDR1 and CDR2 sequences are SGHNT and YENEEA. The CDR3 here is CASSLERTYEQYF. CDR3 nucleotide sequence: TGTGCCAGCAGCCTCGAGCGGACCTACGAGCAGTACTTC.

V is TRBV6-5 and J is TRBJ1-4; 9 nucleotides agree with TRBD1. The CDR3 length is 15 residues. Unmatched junction bases numbered 6, after V lost 2 bases and J lost 8 bases. CDR1 is MNHEY and CDR2 is SVGAGI in the germline V gene. CDR3 DNA: TGTGCCAGCAGTTACGATACAGGGGGCCCAGAAAAACTGTTTTTT. Translated: CASSYDTGGPEKLFF.